This T cell receptor beta chain appears in the sequencing data of a study of T cells in Graves' hyperthyroidism and ophthalmopathy. Study-level background: Peripheral blood was secured at the point of initial diagnosis, before any treatment.

As regards this clonotype: A read error may explain this, as a much larger clone is one base away.

TCR beta CDR3 sequences were amplified from RNA transcripts. First-round RT-PCR with HTBI primers amplified the TCR CDR3 region. TCRdb redid the calling of the multiplex PCR reads with MiXCR, one entry per CDR3 protein. The table has about 600,000 distinct CDR3 sequences, approximately 14% seen once. The CDR3 totals 15 residues. Germline V gene sequence: CDR1 SGHTA, CDR2 FQGTGA. The TCR originated in a woman aged 45 to 65 with Graves' ophthalmopathy. Sequencing was carried out using blood. The gene calls are TRBV7-3 and TRBJ2-5, with 9 nucleotides matching TRBD2. The CDR3 region has the DNA TGTACCAGCAGCTTCGTAGCGGGAGAGGAAGAGACCCAGTACTTC. It codes for CTSSFVAGEEETQYF. Using reference TRBV7-3 and TRBJ2-5 for the parts outside the CDR3, the full variable domain is GAGVSQTPSNKVTEKGKYVELRCDPISGHTALYWYRQSLGQGPEFLIYFQGTGAADDSGLPNDRFFAVRPEGSVSTLKIQRTERGDSAVYLCTSSFVAGEEETQYFGPGTRLLVL.